This entry is about one TCR beta chain. Its antigen is not identified. This sample stems from a study of T cell responses to AZD1222 COVID-19 vaccine. The study's findings and limits: Spike-wide coverage was observed for vaccine-associated CD4 TCRs, with dominant responses at 160-218 and 743-854. Spike-specific TCR breadth rose after two AZD1222 doses, and depth rose as well. Without day 14 samples, only post-peak T cell repertoires were studied.

The assay was immunoSEQ multiplex PCR, and TCRdb's table has in-frame clones only and misses some. Here the sample spans about 120,000 clones, over 80% being singletons. Trimming took 3 bases from V and 3 from J, leaving 12 bases between them. The length of the CDR3 is 15 residues. Germline CDR1 and CDR2: SGHTS and YDEGEE. The clonotype comes from an adult in good health. The V and J genes are TRBV5-8 and TRBJ2-2; D may be TRBD2 (6 bases). Sequenced here: peripheral blood, sampled on day 0 of AZD1222 vaccination. CDR3 DNA: TGTGCCAGCAGCTCCAGGGAGGCGGACACCGGGGAGCTGTTTTTT. Translation: CASSSREADTGELFF.